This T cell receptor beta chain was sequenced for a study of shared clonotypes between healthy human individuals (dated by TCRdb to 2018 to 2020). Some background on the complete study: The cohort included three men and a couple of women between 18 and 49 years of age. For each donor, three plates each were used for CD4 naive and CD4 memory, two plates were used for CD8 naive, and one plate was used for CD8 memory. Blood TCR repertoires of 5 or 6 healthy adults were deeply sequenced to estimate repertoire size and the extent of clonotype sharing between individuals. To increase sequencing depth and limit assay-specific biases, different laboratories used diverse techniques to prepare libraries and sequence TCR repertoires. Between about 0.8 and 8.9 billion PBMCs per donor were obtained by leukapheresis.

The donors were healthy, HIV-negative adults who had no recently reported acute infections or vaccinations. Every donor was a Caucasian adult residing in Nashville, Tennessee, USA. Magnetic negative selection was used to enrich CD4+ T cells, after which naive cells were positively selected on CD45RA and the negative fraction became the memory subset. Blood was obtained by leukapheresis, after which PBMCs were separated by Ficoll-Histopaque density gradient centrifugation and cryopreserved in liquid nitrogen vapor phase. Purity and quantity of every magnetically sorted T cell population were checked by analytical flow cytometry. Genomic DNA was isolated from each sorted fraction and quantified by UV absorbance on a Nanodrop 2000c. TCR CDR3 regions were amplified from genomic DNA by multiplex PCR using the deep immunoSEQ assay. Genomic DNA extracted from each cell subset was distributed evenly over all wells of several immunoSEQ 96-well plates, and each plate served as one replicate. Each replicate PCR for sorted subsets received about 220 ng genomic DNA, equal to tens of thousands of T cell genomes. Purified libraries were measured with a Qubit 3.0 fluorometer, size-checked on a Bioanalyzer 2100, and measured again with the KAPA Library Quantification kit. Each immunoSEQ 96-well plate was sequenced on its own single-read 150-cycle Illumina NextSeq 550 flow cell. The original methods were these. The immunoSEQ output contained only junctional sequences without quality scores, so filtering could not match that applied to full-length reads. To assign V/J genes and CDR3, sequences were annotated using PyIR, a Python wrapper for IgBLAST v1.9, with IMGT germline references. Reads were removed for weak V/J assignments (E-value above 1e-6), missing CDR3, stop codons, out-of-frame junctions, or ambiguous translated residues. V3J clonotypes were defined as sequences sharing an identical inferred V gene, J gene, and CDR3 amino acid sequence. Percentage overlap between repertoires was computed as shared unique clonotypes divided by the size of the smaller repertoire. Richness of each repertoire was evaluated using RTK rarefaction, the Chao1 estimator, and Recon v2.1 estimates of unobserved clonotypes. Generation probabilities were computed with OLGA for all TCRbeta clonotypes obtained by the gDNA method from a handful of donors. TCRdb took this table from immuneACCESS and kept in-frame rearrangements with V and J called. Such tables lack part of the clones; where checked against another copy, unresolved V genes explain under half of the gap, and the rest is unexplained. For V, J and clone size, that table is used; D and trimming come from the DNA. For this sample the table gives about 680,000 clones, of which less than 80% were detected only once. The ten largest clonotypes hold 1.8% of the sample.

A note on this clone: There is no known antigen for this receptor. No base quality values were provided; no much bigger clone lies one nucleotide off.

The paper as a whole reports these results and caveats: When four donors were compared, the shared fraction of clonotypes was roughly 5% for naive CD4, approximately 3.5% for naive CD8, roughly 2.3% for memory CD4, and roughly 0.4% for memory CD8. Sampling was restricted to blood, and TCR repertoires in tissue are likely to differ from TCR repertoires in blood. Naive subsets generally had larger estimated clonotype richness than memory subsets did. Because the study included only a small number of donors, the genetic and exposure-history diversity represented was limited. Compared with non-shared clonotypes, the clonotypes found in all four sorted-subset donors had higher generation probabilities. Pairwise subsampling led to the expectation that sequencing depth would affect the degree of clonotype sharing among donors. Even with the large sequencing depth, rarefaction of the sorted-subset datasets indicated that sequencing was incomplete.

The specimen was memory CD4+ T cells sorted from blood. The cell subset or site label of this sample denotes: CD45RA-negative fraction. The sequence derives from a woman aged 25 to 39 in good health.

The CDR3 sequence is CASSPPGLADYSYEQYF. The base sequence is TGTGCCAGCTCACCACCGGGACTAGCTGATTACTCCTACGAGCAGTACTTC. The chain couples TRBV18 to TRBJ2-7; TRBD2 fits 9 bases in the junction. The germline V end is reduced by 0 bases and the J end by 0 bases; junction bases left unmatched: 6. CDR1 and CDR2 are drawn from the germline V gene: KGHSH, LQKENI. The cysteine opens and the phenylalanine closes a CDR3 of 17 amino acids. Only the CDR3 DNA stays, 51 bases, in frame from base 1.